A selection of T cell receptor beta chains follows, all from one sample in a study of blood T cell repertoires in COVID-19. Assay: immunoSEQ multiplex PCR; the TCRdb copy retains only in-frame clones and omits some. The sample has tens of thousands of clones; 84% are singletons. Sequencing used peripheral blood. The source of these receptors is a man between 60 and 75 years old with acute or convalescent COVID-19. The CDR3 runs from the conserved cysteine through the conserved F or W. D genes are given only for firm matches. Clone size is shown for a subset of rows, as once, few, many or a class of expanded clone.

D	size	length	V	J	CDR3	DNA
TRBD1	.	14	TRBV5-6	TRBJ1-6	CASRETGFQSPLHF	TGTGCCAGCAGGGAGACAGGGTTCCAGTCACCCCTCCACTTT
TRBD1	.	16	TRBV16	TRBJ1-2	CASSQKPTGLSRGYTF	TGTGCCAGCAGCCAAAAACCGACAGGGTTGAGTCGCGGCTACACCTTC
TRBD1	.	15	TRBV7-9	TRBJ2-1	CASSPPGQGNNEQFF	TGTGCCAGCAGCCCTCCGGGACAGGGTAATAATGAGCAGTTCTTC
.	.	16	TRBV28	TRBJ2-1	CASSDNREGSYNEQFF	TGTGCCAGCAGTGACAACAGGGAGGGGTCCTACAATGAGCAGTTCTTC
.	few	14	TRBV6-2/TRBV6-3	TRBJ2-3	CASSYGTSADTQYF	TGTGCCAGCAGTTACGGGACAAGCGCAGATACGCAGTATTTT
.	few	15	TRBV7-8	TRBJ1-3	CASGSQGGSGNTIYF	TGTGCCAGCGGGTCGCAGGGCGGTTCTGGAAACACCATATATTTT
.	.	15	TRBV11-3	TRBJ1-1	CASSPNRRRATEAFF	TGTGCCAGCAGCCCCAACCGCAGGAGGGCCACTGAAGCTTTCTTT
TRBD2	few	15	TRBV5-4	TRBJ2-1	CASDVAGGLYNEQFF	TGTGCCAGCGATGTGGCGGGGGGGTTATACAATGAGCAGTTCTTC
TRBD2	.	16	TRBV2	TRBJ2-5	CASSEQTSGGWETQYF	TGTGCCAGCAGTGAACAGACTAGCGGGGGTTGGGAGACCCAGTACTTC
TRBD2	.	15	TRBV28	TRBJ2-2	CASSKARGGPGELFF	TGTGCCAGCAGCAAAGCCCGGGGGGGGCCGGGGGAGCTGTTTTTT
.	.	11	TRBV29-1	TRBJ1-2	CSVGDFGGYTF	TGCAGCGTGGGGGACTTCGGTGGCTACACCTTC
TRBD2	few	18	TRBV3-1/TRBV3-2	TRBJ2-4	CASSQDTGLAGSRNIQYF	TGTGCCAGCAGCCAAGATACGGGACTAGCGGGGAGTAGAAACATTCAGTACTTC
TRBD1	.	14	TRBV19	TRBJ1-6	CASGTGGPNSPLHF	TGTGCCAGCGGGACAGGGGGTCCTAATTCACCCCTCCACTTT
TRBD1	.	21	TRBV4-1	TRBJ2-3	CASSQDRLKLRDREVSDTQYF	TGCGCCAGCAGCCAAGATCGATTGAAGCTCCGGGACAGGGAGGTTTCGGATACGCAGTATTTT
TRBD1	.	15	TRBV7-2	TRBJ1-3	CASSGQGTSGNTIYF	TGTGCCAGCAGTGGACAGGGGACCTCTGGAAACACCATATATTTT
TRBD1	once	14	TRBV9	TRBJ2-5	CASSVDRGQETQYF	TGTGCCAGCAGCGTAGACAGGGGGCAAGAGACCCAGTACTTC
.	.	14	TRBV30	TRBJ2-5	CAWSRNLNQETQYF	TGTGCCTGGAGTCGTAACTTAAACCAAGAGACCCAGTACTTC